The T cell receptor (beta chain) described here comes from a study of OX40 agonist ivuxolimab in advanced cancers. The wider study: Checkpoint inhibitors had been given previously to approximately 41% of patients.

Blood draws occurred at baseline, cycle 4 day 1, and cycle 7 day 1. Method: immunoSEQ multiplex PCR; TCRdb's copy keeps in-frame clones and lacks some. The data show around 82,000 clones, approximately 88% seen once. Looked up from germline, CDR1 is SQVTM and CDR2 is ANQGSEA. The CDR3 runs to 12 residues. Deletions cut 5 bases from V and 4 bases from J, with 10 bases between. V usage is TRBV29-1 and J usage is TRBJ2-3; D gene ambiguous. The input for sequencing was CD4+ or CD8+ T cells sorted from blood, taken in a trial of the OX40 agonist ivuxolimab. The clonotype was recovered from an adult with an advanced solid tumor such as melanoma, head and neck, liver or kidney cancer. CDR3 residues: CSVPYRADTQYF. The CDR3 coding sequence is TGCAGCGTTCCCTATAGGGCAGATACGCAGTATTTT.